Listed here is a single T cell receptor (beta chain). Only in-frame clones appear in the TCRdb table, and some are missing; sequencing was by immunoSEQ multiplex PCR. The table includes roughly 290,000 clones, roughly 87% detected once. The sample originates from a study of blood T cell repertoires in COVID-19. This CDR3 region has 14 residues. J gave up 1 base and V 3 bases, and 3 bases lay outside the gene matches. The germline V gene has CDR1 DFQATT and CDR2 SNEGSKA (reference sequence). The sample was PBMCs or T cells enriched from blood (not recorded which). This TCR was recovered from a woman aged 40 to 50 who had recovered from COVID-19. The J gene is TRBJ1-1, the V gene TRBV20-1; 9 bases agree with TRBD1. The CDR3 DNA reads TGCAGTGCTAGTACAGGGGGCGGGAACACTGAAGCTTTCTTT. This gives the protein CSASTGGGNTEAFF.